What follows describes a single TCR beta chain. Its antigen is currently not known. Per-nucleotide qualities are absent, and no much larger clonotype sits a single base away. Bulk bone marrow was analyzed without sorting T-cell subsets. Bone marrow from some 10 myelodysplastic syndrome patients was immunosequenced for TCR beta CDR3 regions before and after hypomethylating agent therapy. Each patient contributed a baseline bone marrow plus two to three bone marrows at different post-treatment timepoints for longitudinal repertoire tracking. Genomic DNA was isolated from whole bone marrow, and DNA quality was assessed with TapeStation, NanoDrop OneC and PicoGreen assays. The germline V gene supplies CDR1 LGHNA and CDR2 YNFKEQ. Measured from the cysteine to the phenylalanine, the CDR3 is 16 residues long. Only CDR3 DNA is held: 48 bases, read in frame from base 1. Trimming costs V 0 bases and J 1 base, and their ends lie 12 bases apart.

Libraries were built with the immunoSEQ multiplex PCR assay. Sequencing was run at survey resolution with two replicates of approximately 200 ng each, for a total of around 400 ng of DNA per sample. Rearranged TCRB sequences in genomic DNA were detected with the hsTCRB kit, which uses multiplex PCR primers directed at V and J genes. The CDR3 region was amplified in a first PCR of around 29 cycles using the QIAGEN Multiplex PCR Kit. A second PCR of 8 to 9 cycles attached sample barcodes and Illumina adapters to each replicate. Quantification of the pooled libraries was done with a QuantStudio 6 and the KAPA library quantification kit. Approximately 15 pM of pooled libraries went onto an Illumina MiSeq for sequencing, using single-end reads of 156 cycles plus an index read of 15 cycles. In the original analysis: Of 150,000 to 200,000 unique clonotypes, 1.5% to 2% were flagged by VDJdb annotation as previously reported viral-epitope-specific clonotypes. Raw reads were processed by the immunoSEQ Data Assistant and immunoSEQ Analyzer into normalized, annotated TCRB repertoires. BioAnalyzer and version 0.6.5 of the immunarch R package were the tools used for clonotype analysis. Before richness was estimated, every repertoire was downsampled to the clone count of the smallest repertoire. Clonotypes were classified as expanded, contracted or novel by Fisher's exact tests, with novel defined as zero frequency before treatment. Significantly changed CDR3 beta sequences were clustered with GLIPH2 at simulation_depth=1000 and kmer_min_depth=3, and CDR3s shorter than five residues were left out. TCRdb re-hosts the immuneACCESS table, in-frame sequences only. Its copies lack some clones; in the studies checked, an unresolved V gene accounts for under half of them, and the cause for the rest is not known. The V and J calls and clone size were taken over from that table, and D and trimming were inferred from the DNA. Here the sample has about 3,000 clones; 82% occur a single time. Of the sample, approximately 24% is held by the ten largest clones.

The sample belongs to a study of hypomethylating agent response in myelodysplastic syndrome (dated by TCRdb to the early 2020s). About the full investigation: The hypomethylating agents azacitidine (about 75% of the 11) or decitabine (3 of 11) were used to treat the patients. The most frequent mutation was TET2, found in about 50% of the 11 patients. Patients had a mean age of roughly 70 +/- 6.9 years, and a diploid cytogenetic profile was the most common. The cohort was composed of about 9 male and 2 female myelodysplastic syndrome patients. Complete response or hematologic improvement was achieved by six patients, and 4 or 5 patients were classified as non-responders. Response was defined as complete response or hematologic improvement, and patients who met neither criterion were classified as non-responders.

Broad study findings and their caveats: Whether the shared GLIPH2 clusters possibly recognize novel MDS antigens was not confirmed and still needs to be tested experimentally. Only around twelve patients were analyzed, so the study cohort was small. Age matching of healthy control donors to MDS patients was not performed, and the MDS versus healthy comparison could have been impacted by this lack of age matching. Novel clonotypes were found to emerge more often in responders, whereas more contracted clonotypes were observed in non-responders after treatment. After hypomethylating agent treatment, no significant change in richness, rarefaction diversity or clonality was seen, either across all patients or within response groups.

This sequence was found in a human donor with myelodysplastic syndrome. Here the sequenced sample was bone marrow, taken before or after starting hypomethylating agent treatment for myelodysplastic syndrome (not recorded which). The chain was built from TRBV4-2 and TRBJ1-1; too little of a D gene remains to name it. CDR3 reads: CASSQERPGRNTEAFF. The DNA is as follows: TGTGCCAGCAGCCAAGAACGTCCAGGACGGAACACTGAAGCTTTCTTT.